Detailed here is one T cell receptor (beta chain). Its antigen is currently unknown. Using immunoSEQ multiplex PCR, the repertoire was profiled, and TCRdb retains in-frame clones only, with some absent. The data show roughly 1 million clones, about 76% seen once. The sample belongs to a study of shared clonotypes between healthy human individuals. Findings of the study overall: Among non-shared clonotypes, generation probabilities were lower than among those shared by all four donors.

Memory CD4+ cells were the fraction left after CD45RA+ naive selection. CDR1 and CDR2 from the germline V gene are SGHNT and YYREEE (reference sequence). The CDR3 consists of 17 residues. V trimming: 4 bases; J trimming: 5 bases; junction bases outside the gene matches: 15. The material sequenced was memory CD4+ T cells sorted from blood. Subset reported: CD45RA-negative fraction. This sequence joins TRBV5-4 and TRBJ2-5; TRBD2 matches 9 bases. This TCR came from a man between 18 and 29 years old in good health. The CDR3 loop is CASSLEPAGGRRETQYF. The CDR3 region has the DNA TGTGCCAGCAGCCTGGAACCCGCGGGAGGGAGGCGGGAGACCCAGTACTTC.